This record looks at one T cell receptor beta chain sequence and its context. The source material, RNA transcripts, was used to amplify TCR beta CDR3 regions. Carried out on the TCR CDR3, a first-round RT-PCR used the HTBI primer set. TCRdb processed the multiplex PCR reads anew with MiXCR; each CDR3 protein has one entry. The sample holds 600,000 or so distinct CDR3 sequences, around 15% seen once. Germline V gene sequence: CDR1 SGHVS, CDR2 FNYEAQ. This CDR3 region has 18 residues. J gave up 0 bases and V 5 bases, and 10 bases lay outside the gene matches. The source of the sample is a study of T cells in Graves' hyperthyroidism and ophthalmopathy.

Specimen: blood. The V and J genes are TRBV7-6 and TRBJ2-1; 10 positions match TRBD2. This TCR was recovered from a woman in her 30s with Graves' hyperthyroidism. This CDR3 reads CASSPGLATISSYNEQFF. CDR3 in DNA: TGTGCCAGCAGCCCGGGACTAGCGACAATCTCCTCCTACAATGAGCAGTTCTTC.